The rows below give T cell receptor beta chains drawn from one sample of a study of T cells expressing NK-cell markers. TCRdb processed the 5' RACE reads again and assigns one entry to each CDR3 protein, with no DNA. The sample has about 390,000 distinct CDR3 sequences; the top ten hold about 10%. The sequenced sample consisted of blood T cells: a sorted CD56 or NKG2C T cell subset, CD4+ or CD8+ T cells, or bulk PBMC T cells (not recorded which). Receptor source: a woman aged 50 to 60 in good health. Each CDR3 is given with its conserved first and last residue.

v_gene	len	j_gene	CDR3aa
TRBV7-2	12	TRBJ1-2	CASSFELGGYTF
TRBV6-5	12	TRBJ2-2	CASSHSTGELFF
TRBV3-1	16	TRBJ2-2	CASSQVTATYTGELFF
TRBV6-2/TRBV6-3	16	TRBJ2-5	CASSPVAVGYRETQYF
TRBV27	16	TRBJ1-5	CASSPKWTGLRKPQHF
TRBV9	16	TRBJ2-2	CASSVFDRVNTGELFF
TRBV6-5	15	TRBJ1-4	CASRKRQELNEKLFF
TRBV5-1	15	TRBJ2-5	CASTKETVSQETQYF
TRBV10-2	15	TRBJ2-1	CATSFGGNGVNEQFF
TRBV6-5	19	TRBJ2-1	CASSYFSGRTSRTYNEQFF
TRBV7-7	16	TRBJ2-1	CASSPLAGGLSAEQFF
TRBV20-1	13	TRBJ1-4	CSANWQGVEKLFF
TRBV6-5	15	TRBJ2-7	CASSVADRAMGEQYF
TRBV19	14	TRBJ2-7	CASSLREGPYEQYF
TRBV7-2	12	TRBJ1-2	CASSLGVGGYTF
TRBV7-9	15	TRBJ2-3	CASHPVPSSTDTQYF
TRBV12-3/TRBV12-4	11	TRBJ1-2	CASGQAAGYTF